This T cell receptor (beta chain) was obtained from a study of blood T cell repertoires in COVID-19. Per the study methods: Amplification with reference gene primers provided the estimates of nucleated cell counts. Profiled with immunoSEQ multiplex PCR; TCRdb holds only in-frame clones, not every one. D and trimming come from the DNA, and the V and J calls and clone size come from that table. The table lists about 120,000 clones, roughly 87% of them singletons, with about 7% in the top ten. The V segment lost 7 bases and the J segment 5 bases; nucleotides outside the gene matches: 11. Germline V gene lookup returns CDR1 SNHLY and CDR2 FYNNEI. The CDR3 is 15 residues long.

The receptor was derived from a man aged 80 or over with active or convalescent COVID-19. Material: peripheral blood. The genes are TRBV2 and TRBJ2-5; 9 bases map to TRBD2. The CDR3 bases are TGTGCCAGCACCCACGGGACTAGCTTGGTGGAGACCCAGTACTTC. Protein: CASTHGTSLVETQYF.